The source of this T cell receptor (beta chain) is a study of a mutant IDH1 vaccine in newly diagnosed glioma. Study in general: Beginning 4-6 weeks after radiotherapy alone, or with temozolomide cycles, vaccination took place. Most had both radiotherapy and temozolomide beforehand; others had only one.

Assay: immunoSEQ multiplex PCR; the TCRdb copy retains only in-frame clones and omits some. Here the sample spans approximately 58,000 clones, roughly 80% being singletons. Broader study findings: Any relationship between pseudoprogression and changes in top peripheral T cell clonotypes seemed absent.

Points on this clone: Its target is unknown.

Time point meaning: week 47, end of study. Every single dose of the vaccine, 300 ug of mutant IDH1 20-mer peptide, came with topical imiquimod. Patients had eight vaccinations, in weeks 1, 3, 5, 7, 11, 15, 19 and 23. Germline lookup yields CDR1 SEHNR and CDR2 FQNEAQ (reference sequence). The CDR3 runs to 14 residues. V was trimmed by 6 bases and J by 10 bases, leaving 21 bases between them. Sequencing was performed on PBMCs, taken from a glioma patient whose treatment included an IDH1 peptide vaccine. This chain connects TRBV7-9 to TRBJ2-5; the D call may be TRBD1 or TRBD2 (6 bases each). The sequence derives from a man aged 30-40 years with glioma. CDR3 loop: CASRARGARECQYF. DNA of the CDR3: TGTGCCAGCAGGGCTAGGGGGGCTCGAGAGTGCCAGTACTTC.